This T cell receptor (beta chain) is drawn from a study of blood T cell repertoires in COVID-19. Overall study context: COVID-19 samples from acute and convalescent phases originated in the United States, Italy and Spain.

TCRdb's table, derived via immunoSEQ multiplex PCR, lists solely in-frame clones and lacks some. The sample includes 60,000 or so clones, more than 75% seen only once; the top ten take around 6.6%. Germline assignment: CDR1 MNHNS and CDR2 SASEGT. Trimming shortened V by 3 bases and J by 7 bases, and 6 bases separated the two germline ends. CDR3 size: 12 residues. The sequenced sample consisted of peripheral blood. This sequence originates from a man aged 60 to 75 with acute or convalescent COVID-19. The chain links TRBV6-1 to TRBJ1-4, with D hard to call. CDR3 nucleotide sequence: TGTGCCAGCAGTGATGACATTGAAAAACTGTTTTTT. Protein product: CASSDDIEKLFF.